This section outlines one TCR beta chain sequence together with its context. The antigen remains unidentified. This record belongs to a study of cytomegalovirus exposure and HLA in healthy donors. The study ran its PCR with 60 Vbeta and 13 Jbeta primers. The repertoire was sequenced with immunoSEQ multiplex PCR; TCRdb's copy has only in-frame clones and lacks some. The sample contains 45,000 to 55,000 clones, roughly 60% of which appear only once. V was shortened by 4 bases and J by 7 bases, with 18 bases between the two germline ends. CDR1 is SGHDT, CDR2 YYEEEE, per germline. This CDR3 region has 15 residues. General observations from the study: Three chains tied to CMV proved CMV antigen-specific in vitro. In a later analysis, DRB1 alleles had the most associated TCRs; HLA-C alleles the fewest.

Sequenced input: PBMCs. The genes are TRBV5-6 and TRBJ1-5; possibly TRBD1 for D (6 bases). The TCR was taken from a human donor in good health. This CDR3 is CASSLSGAQGQPQHF. The CDR3 DNA reads as TGTGCCAGCAGCCTCTCAGGGGCCCAGGGGCAGCCCCAGCATTTT. The whole variable domain, remainder taken from reference TRBV5-6 and TRBJ1-5, is DAGVTQSPTHLIKTRGQQVTLRCSPKSGHDTVSWYQQALGQGPQFIFQYYEEEERQRGNFPDRFSGHQFPNYSSELNVNALLLGDSALYLCASSLSGAQGQPQHFGDGTRLSIL.